Below are 20 T cell receptor beta chains sequenced from a single sample in a study of blood T cells in healthy people across ages. Sample-barcoded 5' priming and a J-beta primer mix drove a second PCR of roughly 7 to 11 cycles. TCRdb used MiXCR to reprocess the 5' RACE reads, holding one entry per CDR3 protein. The sample lists 1 million or so distinct CDR3 sequences, 35% to 50% occurring once. The sequencing sample was made of blood. The origin of the receptors is a woman in her sixties in good health.

The chain has TRBV7-9 and TRBJ2-1; 11 bases match TRBD1. Per germline, CDR1 SEHNR and CDR2 FQNEAQ (reference sequence). The CDR3 spans 15 residues. With V trimmed by 5 bases and J by 6 bases, 6 bases remained unmatched. CDR3 residues: CASSKGQGAFNEQFF. CDR3 DNA: TGTGCCAGCAGCAAAGGACAGGGGGCATTCAATGAGCAGTTCTTC.

The chain uses TRBV20-1 and TRBJ2-1; D perhaps matches TRBD1 (5 bases). Germline V gene lookup returns CDR1 DFQATT and CDR2 SNEGSKA (reference sequence). The CDR3 runs 13 residues. V lost 0 bases and J 11 bases, leaving 14 bases between the germline ends. The CDR3 sequence is CSARDRGAGKQFF. DNA for the CDR3: TGCAGTGCTAGAGATCGTGGCGCAGGGAAGCAGTTCTTC.

As regards this clonotype: A read error may explain this, as a much larger clone is one base away. The J gene is TRBJ2-1, the V gene TRBV25-1, with 9 bases identical to TRBD2. The DNA end favors TRBJ2-7, so the J call may be wrong. CDR3 length equals 18 residues. CDR1 and CDR2 from the germline V gene are MGHDK and SYGVNS. DNA for the CDR3: TGTGCCAGCAGTGAAGGAATTGCGGGGGGGAGCTCCTACAATGAGCAGTACTTC. Protein product: CASSEGIAGGSSYNEQYF.

The chain couples TRBV27 to TRBJ2-6; no reliable D call. V shed 5 bases and J shed 1 base, with 12 bases lying between them. Germline V CDR1 and CDR2: MNHEY, SMNVEV (reference sequence). The CDR3 is 16 residues long. CDR3 sequence reads: CASSPPRLSGANVLTF. The CDR3 coding sequence is TGTGCCAGCAGTCCTCCACGCTTGTCTGGGGCCAACGTCCTGACTTTC.

This clonotype was counted ten times or more. The chain couples TRBV5-1 to TRBJ2-1; 8 bases map to TRBD2. V lost 5 bases to trimming and J lost 2 bases; unmatched junction nucleotides: 9. In germline, CDR1 is SGHRS, CDR2 YFSETQ. CDR3 length: 16 residues. In nucleotides, the CDR3 is TGCGCCAGCAGTCTGGGGACGGGAGGGCCCTACAATGAGCAGTTCTTC. Translating gives CASSLGTGGPYNEQFF.

This clonotype is a singleton in its sample. This sequence joins TRBV2 and TRBJ2-3; D possibly corresponds to TRBD2 (5 bases). The CDR3 runs 17 residues. Germline CDR1 SNHLY, CDR2 FYNNEI. V gave up 3 bases and J gave up 1 base, with 17 bases separating them. CDR3 coding DNA: TGTGCCAGCAGTGACTCTGCTAGCAGCTGGGGCACAGATACGCAGTATTTT. This sequence encodes CASSDSASSWGTDTQYF.

The V call is TRBV7-2, the J call TRBJ2-5; D may be TRBD1 or TRBD2 (5 bases each). V was trimmed by 3 bases and J by 2 bases, leaving 19 bases between them. The V gene's germline CDR1 is SGHTA and CDR2 FQGNSA. This CDR3 region has 17 residues. For the CDR3, the DNA is TGTGCCAGCAGCTTCTCCCCCCCAGGGAGAGGGCAAGAGACCCAGTACTTC. Amino acid sequence: CASSFSPPGRGQETQYF.

The sample holds a few counts of this clonotype. The chain uses TRBV27 and TRBJ2-7, with unresolved D. The length of the CDR3 is 12 residues. Germline CDR1 reads MNHEY; CDR2 reads SMNVEV (reference sequence). The V end was cut by 8 bases, the J end by 0 bases, with 8 bases between. The CDR3 DNA sequence: TGTGCCAGCTGGAAGGTCTCCTACGAGCAGTACTTC. Protein sequence: CASWKVSYEQYF.

This clonotype was detected only a few times. The chain carries TRBV6-6 and TRBJ2-7; D tentatively fits TRBD1 or TRBD2 (8 bases each). This CDR3 region has 15 residues. Germline assignment: CDR1 MNHNY and CDR2 SVGAGI (reference sequence). Trimming took 8 bases from V and 2 from J, leaving 19 bases between them. The CDR3 DNA reads as TGTGCCAGCTCGACAGGGGCGACTAGCGCCTACGAGCAGTACTTC. This encodes CASSTGATSAYEQYF.

V gene TRBV7-8 combines with J gene TRBJ2-3; 10 bases match TRBD1. The CDR3 is 19 residues long. J gave up 0 bases and V 3 bases, and 12 bases lay outside the gene matches. The germline gives CDR1 SGHVS, CDR2 FQNEAQ. This CDR3 reads CASSFWRSGTGVSTDTQYF. CDR3 nucleotides: TGTGCCAGCAGCTTTTGGAGAAGCGGGACAGGGGTTAGCACAGATACGCAGTATTTT.

The rearrangement links TRBV20-1 to TRBJ2-3; 7 bases align to TRBD2. V trimming: 6 bases; J trimming: 2 bases; junction bases outside the gene matches: 8. CDR1 and CDR2 (germline): DFQATT, SNEGSKA (reference sequence). The length of the CDR3 is 14 residues. The CDR3 DNA sequence: TGCAGTGCGGCTCCTAGCGGTAACACAGATACGCAGTATTTT. It yields the protein CSAAPSGNTDTQYF.

This sequence joins TRBV14 and TRBJ1-2, with no clear D. The germline V gene encodes CDR1 SGHDN and CDR2 FVKESK. The germline V and J ends were trimmed by 5 bases and 3 bases, with 10 bases remaining between them. The CDR3 consists of 13 residues. CDR3 sequence: CASSTRSDYGYTF. DNA for the CDR3: TGTGCCAGCAGCACCCGATCTGACTATGGCTACACCTTC.

This chain uses TRBV20-1 with TRBJ2-1; 14 nucleotides line up with TRBD2. The CDR3 has 15 amino acids. Unmatched junction bases numbered 5, after V lost 1 base and J lost 9 bases. CDR1 is DFQATT and CDR2 is SNEGSKA in the germline V gene (reference sequence). The CDR3 spells CSARGGLAGAGEQFF. In DNA, the CDR3 is TGCAGTGCTAGAGGGGGACTAGCGGGAGCTGGTGAGCAGTTCTTC.

In its sample, this clonotype was seen a few times. This rearrangement joins TRBV4-1 to TRBJ2-5, with 9 bases fitting TRBD1. V shed 3 bases and J 2 bases; nucleotides not matched to a gene: 4. The CDR3 spans 15 residues. The germline V gene has CDR1 MGHRA and CDR2 YSYEKL. The CDR3: CASSHMDRGQETQYF. Here the CDR3 DNA reads TGCGCCAGCAGCCACATGGACAGGGGACAAGAGACCCAGTACTTC.

A single count supports this clonotype. This chain connects TRBV7-9 to TRBJ2-3, with D possibly TRBD1 on 8 matching bases. V was trimmed by 5 bases and J by 3 bases, leaving 15 bases between them. The CDR3 sequence is 15 residues long. The germline gives CDR1 SEHNR, CDR2 FQNEAQ (reference sequence). DNA for the CDR3: TGTGCCAGCAGCGGAACAGGGGGGGGAACAGATACGCAGTATTTT. It codes for CASSGTGGGTDTQYF. Drawing the rest from reference TRBV7-9 and TRBJ2-3, the complete variable domain is DTGVSQNPRHKITKRGQNVTFRCDPISEHNRLYWYRQTLGQGPEFLTYFQNEAQLEKSRLLSDRFSAERPKGSFSTLEIQRTEQGDSAMYLCASSGTGGGTDTQYFGPGTRLTVL.

V gene TRBV20-1 combines with J gene TRBJ1-2; 9 nucleotides agree with TRBD1. Germline trimming cut 1 base from V and 7 bases from J; bases unmatched to any gene: 7. Germline-derived CDR1 and CDR2 are DFQATT and SNEGSKA (reference sequence). The CDR3 length is 14 residues. The CDR3 bases are TGCAGTGCTAGAGTGCCGGGACAGGGAGGTGGCTACACCTTC. This gives the protein CSARVPGQGGGYTF.

This clonotype was found a few times. The chain links TRBV5-6 to TRBJ2-7, with D perhaps given as TRBD1 or TRBD2 (6 bases each). V gave up 3 bases and J gave up 4 bases, with 20 bases separating them. The CDR3 spans 16 residues. Germline CDR1 reads SGHDT; CDR2 reads YYEEEE. The CDR3 DNA reads TGTGCCAGCAGCTCCAAGACTAGAGGGGGGCTATACGAGCAGTACTTC. Translation gives CASSSKTRGGLYEQYF.

This clonotype turned up a few times. The gene calls are TRBV21-1 and TRBJ2-7; TRBD1 is the table's D call and was not checked against the DNA. TRBV21-1 is tagged as a pseudogene. CDR3 length equals 14 residues. CDR3 nucleotide sequence: TGTGCCAGCAGCAAACTAGGGGGGATCTACGAGCAGTACTTC. Translation: CASSKLGGIYEQYF.

This clonotype occurred a few times. The rearrangement uses TRBV5-1 and TRBJ2-7; no clear D gene. This CDR3 contains 13 residues. The V gene lost 1 base and the J gene lost 6 bases, with 11 bases spanning the gap. Germline CDR1 is SGHRS and CDR2 is YFSETQ. This CDR3 reads CASSLIEFGEQYF. The CDR3 DNA follows: TGCGCCAGCAGCTTGATCGAGTTCGGCGAGCAGTACTTC. Full variable domain (rest looked up from reference TRBV5-1 and TRBJ2-7): KAGVTQTPRYLIKTRGQQVTLSCSPISGHRSVSWYQQTPGQGLQFLFEYFSETQRNKGNFPGRFSGRQFSNSRSEMNVSTLELGDSALYLCASSLIEFGEQYFGPGTRLTVT.

This clonotype was recorded a few times. This chain links TRBV6-5 with TRBJ1-5; D gene ambiguous. The germline V gene encodes CDR1 MNHEY and CDR2 SVGAGI. V was trimmed by 0 bases and J by 1 base, leaving 13 bases between them. The CDR3 spans 17 residues. The CDR3 DNA sequence: TGTGCCAGCAGTTACTCGAACGGGCGTCGGAGCAATCAGCCCCAGCATTTT. Protein sequence: CASSYSNGRRSNQPQHF.